Following are 28 T cell receptor beta chains from one sample sequenced in a study of monozygotic twins with cystic fibrosis. Assay: immunoSEQ multiplex PCR; the TCRdb copy retains only in-frame clones and omits some. The profile shows about 26,000 clones, approximately 90% of them singletons. Sequenced input: blood. The origin of the receptors is a girl aged 2 to 10 with cystic fibrosis.

The CDR3 is CASSPRAATSTDTQYF. In DNA form, the CDR3 reads TGTGCCAGCAGCCCTAGGGCGGCTACTAGCACAGATACGCAGTATTTT. The rearrangement uses TRBV7-2 and TRBJ2-3; D not certain. CDR3 length equals 16 residues. V was shortened by 5 bases and J by 0 bases, with 15 bases between the two germline ends. Germline loops: CDR1 SGHTA, CDR2 FQGNSA.

The count of this clone is one. Distinct nucleotide sequences in the sample also encode this CDR3. The rearrangement uses TRBV30 and TRBJ1-5; TRBD1 might be the D (5 bases). Trimming removed 0 bases at V and 4 bases at J, with 7 bases between. CDR3 length: 13 amino acids. CDR1 and CDR2 (germline): GTSNPN, SVGIG (reference sequence). In nucleotides, the CDR3 is TGTGCCTGGAGTGTCCAGGGAAATCAGCCCCAGCATTTT. This codes for CAWSVQGNQPQHF.

V gene TRBV13 combines with J gene TRBJ2-7; no clear D gene. Germline V gene lookup returns CDR1 PRHDT and CDR2 FYEKMQ (reference sequence). Deletions cut 3 bases from V and 1 base from J, with 1 base between. This CDR3 has 11 residues. The CDR3 reads CASSFSYEQYF. As DNA, the CDR3 is TGTGCCAGCAGCTTTTCCTACGAGCAGTACTTC. The entire variable domain, with the rest obtained from reference TRBV13 and TRBJ2-7, is as follows: AAGVIQSPRHLIKEKRETATLKCYPIPRHDTVYWYQQGPGQDPQFLISFYEKMQSDKGSIPDRFSAQQFSDYHSELNMSSLELGDSALYFCASSFSYEQYFGPGTRLTVT.

V gene TRBV5-6 combines with J gene TRBJ2-5; the D gene could be TRBD1 or TRBD2 (5 bases each). Trimming shortened V by 3 bases and J by 4 bases, and 13 bases separated the two germline ends. The CDR3 has 14 residues. Germline V gene data show CDR1 as SGHDT and CDR2 as YYEEEE. For the CDR3, the DNA is TGTGCCAGCAGCTCCCTGGCCGGGACAGAGACCCAGTACTTC. Amino acid sequence: CASSSLAGTETQYF. Supplemented by reference TRBV5-6 and TRBJ2-5, the full variable domain reads DAGVTQSPTHLIKTRGQQVTLRCSPKSGHDTVSWYQQALGQGPQFIFQYYEEEERQRGNFPDRFSGHQFPNYSSELNVNALLLGDSALYLCASSSLAGTETQYFGPGTRLLVL.

This clone was seen only once. The chain employs TRBV5-1 and TRBJ1-1; 10 nucleotides line up with TRBD1. This CDR3 comprises 18 residues. From germline, CDR1 is SGHRS and CDR2 YFSETQ. V trimming: 3 bases; J trimming: 3 bases; junction bases outside the gene matches: 14. CDR3 amino acids: CASSWRTGGGSGYTEAFF. CDR3 DNA sequence: TGCGCCAGCAGCTGGAGGACAGGGGGTGGTTCGGGTTACACTGAAGCTTTCTTT.

The chain uses TRBV7-9 and TRBJ2-1; 10 nucleotides match TRBD2. V was clipped by 1 base and J by 4 bases; unmatched bases: 7. The CDR3 has 17 amino acids. The germline gives CDR1 SEHNR, CDR2 FQNEAQ (reference sequence). The CDR3 here is CASSLGLAGDLYNEQFF. The CDR3, as DNA: TGTGCCAGCAGCTTAGGTCTAGCGGGGGATCTTTACAATGAGCAGTTCTTC. Full variable domain (remainder filled in from reference TRBV7-9 and TRBJ2-1): DTGVSQNPRHKITKRGQNVTFRCDPISEHNRLYWYRQTLGQGPEFLTYFQNEAQLEKSRLLSDRFSAERPKGSFSTLEIQRTEQGDSAMYLCASSLGLAGDLYNEQFFGPGTRLTVL.

V and J are TRBV30 and TRBJ1-2, with TRBD1 matching 9 bases. V shed 6 bases and J 3 bases; nucleotides not matched to a gene: 5. Germline V gives CDR1 GTSNPN, CDR2 SVGIG (reference sequence). The CDR3 runs to 13 residues. The CDR3 nucleotides read TGTGCCTGTGGACAGGGGATCGACTATGGCTACACCTTC. Its protein is CACGQGIDYGYTF.

V and J are TRBV11-2 and TRBJ1-2; the match to TRBD1 covers 7 bases. The length of the CDR3 is 12 residues. Germline lookup yields CDR1 SGHAT and CDR2 FQNNGV. The V gene end was trimmed by 5 bases and the J gene end by 8 bases; junction bases not matched to a gene: 5. The CDR3 loop reads CASSGQVGGYTF. Here the CDR3 DNA reads TGTGCCAGCAGCGGACAGGTGGGGGGCTACACCTTC.

V gene TRBV19 combines with J gene TRBJ2-3; no clear D. Per germline, CDR1 LNHDA and CDR2 SQIVND (reference sequence). The CDR3 sequence is 14 residues long. Deletions cut 7 bases from V and 1 base from J, with 12 bases between. The CDR3 sequence is CASIVGLGTDTQYF. As DNA, the CDR3 is TGTGCCAGTATAGTAGGGCTCGGCACAGATACGCAGTATTTT.

This chain joins TRBV30 and TRBJ2-7; TRBD2 is a possible D gene (6 bases). Germline-derived CDR1 and CDR2 are GTSNPN and SVGIG (reference sequence). V was pared by 5 bases and J by 0 bases, with 14 bases between. The CDR3 loop spans 14 amino acids. CDR3 amino acids: CAWEPGLSSYEQYF. In nucleotides, the CDR3 is TGTGCCTGGGAACCGGGACTCTCCTCCTACGAGCAGTACTTC.

The chain links TRBV11-1 to TRBJ1-2; D unresolved. Germline-derived CDR1 and CDR2 are SGHAT and FQDESV (reference sequence). The CDR3 spans 13 residues. V lost 4 bases, J lost 8 bases, and 14 bases lay in between. This CDR3 reads CASSSRSHGGYTF. The CDR3 DNA follows: TGTGCCAGCAGCTCTCGGAGTCACGGGGGCTACACCTTC.

The chain carries TRBV5-1 and TRBJ2-3; the D gene is possibly TRBD1 (5 bases). The CDR3 extends over 13 amino acids. Trimming took 5 bases from V and 4 from J, leaving 11 bases between them. CDR1 is SGHRS, CDR2 YFSETQ, per germline. The DNA of the CDR3 is TGCGCCAGCAGTCGACAGAAGCCAGATACGCAGTATTTT. It encodes CASSRQKPDTQYF.

In DNA, the CDR3 is TGTGCCTTCGGAGGGGGGGCTAAAACCGGGGAGCTGTTTTTT. It encodes CAFGGGAKTGELFF. The chain joins TRBV30 to TRBJ2-2; the D gene is possibly TRBD2 (7 bases). V lost 7 bases, J lost 5 bases, and 17 bases lay in between. The germline gives CDR1 GTSNPN, CDR2 SVGIG (reference sequence). There are 14 residues in the CDR3.

This chain connects TRBV19 to TRBJ1-2, with a tentative D call TRBD1 (5 bases). Germline V CDR1 and CDR2: LNHDA, SQIVND (reference sequence). The CDR3 sequence is 14 residues long. V lost 11 bases, J lost 2 bases, and 18 bases lay in between. Here the CDR3 reads CASSGNWGNYGYTF. CDR3 coding DNA: TGTGCCTCCTCCGGGAATTGGGGGAACTATGGCTACACCTTC.

This rearrangement joins TRBV7-9 to TRBJ1-1, with D possibly matching TRBD1 (6 bases). Per the germline V gene, CDR1 is SEHNR and CDR2 is FQNEAQ (reference sequence). Trimming shortened V by 1 base and J by 1 base, and 10 bases separated the two germline ends. The CDR3 covers 15 residues. CDR3 amino acids: CASSLVGGPNTEAFF. DNA of the CDR3: TGTGCCAGCAGCTTAGTGGGGGGGCCGAACACTGAAGCTTTCTTT.

The rearrangement joins TRBV7-2 to TRBJ2-7; TRBD1 matches at 7 bases. The germline V gene encodes CDR1 SGHTA and CDR2 FQGNSA. Trimming removed 4 bases from V and 5 bases from J; junction bases left unmatched: 14. CDR3 length: 16 residues. CDR3 residues: CASSSTPGQVGDEQYF. The CDR3 coding sequence is TGTGCCAGCAGCTCTACTCCCGGACAGGTTGGGGACGAGCAGTACTTC.

This clone occurred once. The gene calls are TRBV7-9 and TRBJ2-7, with D possibly being TRBD1 (7 bases). V dropped 0 bases and J dropped 3 bases, with 12 bases sitting between them. CDR3 length: 15 residues. Germline CDR1 and CDR2: SEHNR and FQNEAQ (reference sequence). CDR3 nucleotide sequence: TGTGCCAGCAGCTTAGCCGGGGGACAGTACTACGAGCAGTACTTC. Translation gives CASSLAGGQYYEQYF.

This chain joins TRBV5-4 and TRBJ2-7; a weak D match, TRBD2 (5 bases). The CDR3 length is 14 residues. Germline V gives CDR1 SGHNT, CDR2 YYREEE (reference sequence). V lost 4 bases and J lost 5, with 16 bases in between. In DNA, the CDR3 is TGTGCCAGCAGCCCTCGGACTCCAGCAAACGAGCAGTACTTC. It specifies CASSPRTPANEQYF.

J is TRBJ1-2 and V is TRBV7-9; the D gene is possibly TRBD1 (6 bases). The V gene lost 1 base and the J gene lost 3 bases, with 6 bases spanning the gap. Germline CDR1 is SEHNR and CDR2 is FQNEAQ (reference sequence). This CDR3 has 13 residues. The CDR3: CASSLDRDYGYTF. The CDR3 DNA sequence: TGTGCCAGCAGCTTAGACAGGGACTATGGCTACACCTTC.

J is TRBJ2-3 and V is TRBV12-5; D is uncertain. V lost 6 bases, J lost 0 bases, and 16 bases lay in between. There are 16 residues in the CDR3. Germline V CDR1 and CDR2: LGHNT, FRNRAP. The CDR3 DNA sequence: TGTGCTAGTGGCCACAAAGGGAAGGAGAGCACAGATACGCAGTATTTT. Translation: CASGHKGKESTDTQYF.

The gene calls are TRBV6-4 and TRBJ2-1; the match to TRBD2 covers 9 bases. The CDR3 covers 15 residues. Germline V lookup: CDR1 MRHNA, CDR2 SNTAGT. V dropped 4 bases and J dropped 5; count of bases not matched to a gene: 6. The CDR3 DNA follows: TGTGCCAGCAGTGCGGCCGAGCGGGGGGACAATGAGCAGTTCTTC. Translated: CASSAAERGDNEQFF.

The chain carries TRBV2 and TRBJ2-1, with 10 positions matching TRBD2. This CDR3 spans 15 amino acids. Losses at the gene ends were 3 bases for V and 3 bases for J; bases not matched to a gene: 2. From germline, CDR1 is SNHLY and CDR2 FYNNEI. CDR3 sequence reads: CASSEVAGGYNEQFF. The CDR3 DNA reads TGTGCCAGCAGTGAGGTAGCGGGGGGCTACAATGAGCAGTTCTTC.

This clone turned up a few times. The chain couples TRBV5-1 to TRBJ1-2; 10 bases are shared with TRBD1. The V gene's germline CDR1 is SGHRS and CDR2 YFSETQ. This CDR3 is built from 12 residues. The V gene end was trimmed by 5 bases and the J gene end by 6 bases; junction bases not matched to a gene: 1. The CDR3, as DNA: TGCGCCAGCAGGACAGGGGGCAATGGCTACACCTTC. Translated: CASRTGGNGYTF. Based on the CDR3 plus reference TRBV5-1 and TRBJ1-2, the full variable domain is KAGVTQTPRYLIKTRGQQVTLSCSPISGHRSVSWYQQTPGQGLQFLFEYFSETQRNKGNFPGRFSGRQFSNSRSEMNVSTLELGDSALYLCASRTGGNGYTFGSGTRLTVV.

This sequence joins TRBV7-9 and TRBJ1-5, with D perhaps matching TRBD1 (5 bases). This CDR3 has 13 amino acids. In germline, CDR1 is SEHNR, CDR2 FQNEAQ (reference sequence). The V end was cut by 0 bases, the J end by 7 bases, with 7 bases between. DNA for the CDR3: TGTGCCAGCAGCTTAGCGCGGGGGCAGCCCCAGCATTTT. Protein sequence: CASSLARGQPQHF.

CDR3 nucleotides: TGTGCCAGCAGCATCGGGACAGCTCCCTCCTACAATGAGCAGTTCTTC. Its protein product is CASSIGTAPSYNEQFF. The genes are TRBV7-9 and TRBJ2-1; 7 bases match TRBD1. V gave up 5 bases and J gave up 0 bases; unmatched junction bases: 7. CDR1 and CDR2 from the germline V gene are SEHNR and FQNEAQ (reference sequence). The CDR3 runs 16 residues.

The V call is TRBV4-1, the J call TRBJ1-1, with 8 bases that match TRBD1. This CDR3 region has 16 residues. J lost 1 base, V lost 0 bases, and 4 bases had no gene match. The germline gives CDR1 MGHRA, CDR2 YSYEKL. In DNA, the CDR3 is TGCGCCAGCAGCCAAGATCCAGGGGGCGCGAACACTGAAGCTTTCTTT. It is translated as CASSQDPGGANTEAFF.

The chain combines TRBV7-2 with TRBJ1-6; 10 bases agree with TRBD1. CDR1 and CDR2 (germline): SGHTA, FQGNSA. J lost 6 bases, V lost 4 bases, and 6 bases had no gene match. This CDR3 has 16 residues. The CDR3 DNA follows: TGTGCCAGCAGCTCCAGACAGGGGGCTAGTAATTCACCCCTCCACTTT. Residues: CASSSRQGASNSPLHF. The full variable domain, with the rest looked up from reference TRBV7-2 and TRBJ1-6, is GAGVSQSPSNKVTEKGKDVELRCDPISGHTALYWYRQSLGQGLEFLIYFQGNSAPDKSGLPSDRFSAERTGGSVSTLTIQRTQQEDSAVYLCASSSRQGASNSPLHFGNGTRLTVT.

The rearrangement uses TRBV11-2 and TRBJ1-6, with 10 bases fitting TRBD1. V was pared by 5 bases and J by 10 bases, with 11 bases of the junction left unmatched. The CDR3 has 16 residues. Germline V lookup: CDR1 SGHAT, CDR2 FQNNGV. The CDR3 region has the DNA TGTGCCAGCAGCCAAACCGGACAGGGGGAGGAATCACCCCTCCACTTT. This gives the protein CASSQTGQGEESPLHF.